This note documents a single T cell receptor (beta chain) sequence. The data belong to a study of T cell changes during pregnancy in multiple sclerosis. Libraries were prepared by immunoSEQ multiplex PCR; TCRdb keeps only in-frame clonotypes and omits some of them. The sample shows more than 65,000 clones, around nine tenths of them seen only once. The CDR3 is 15 amino acids. Per the germline V gene, CDR1 is LNHNV and CDR2 is YYDKDF (reference sequence). V was cut by 0 bases and J by 4 bases, with 10 bases left in between. The TCR was taken from a female donor with multiple sclerosis, enrolled in a pregnancy study. This specimen consisted of CD4+ T cells from peripheral blood mononuclear cells, obtained before pregnancy. The chain uses TRBV15 and TRBJ2-4, with D possibly matching TRBD2 (5 bases). CDR3 nucleotide sequence: TGTGCCACCAGCAGAGACGGGATACTGAAAAACATTCAGTACTTC. This gives the protein CATSRDGILKNIQYF.